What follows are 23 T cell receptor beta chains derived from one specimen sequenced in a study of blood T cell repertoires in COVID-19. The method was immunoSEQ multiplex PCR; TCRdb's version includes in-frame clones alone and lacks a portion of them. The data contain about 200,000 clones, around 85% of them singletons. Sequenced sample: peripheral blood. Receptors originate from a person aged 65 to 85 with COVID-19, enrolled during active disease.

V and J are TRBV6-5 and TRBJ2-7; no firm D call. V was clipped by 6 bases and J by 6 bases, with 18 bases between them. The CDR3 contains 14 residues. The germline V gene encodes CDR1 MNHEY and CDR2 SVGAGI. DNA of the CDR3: TGTGCCAGCAGGCCAGTTTTGTCTAGTTCCGAGCAGTACTTC. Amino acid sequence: CASRPVLSSSEQYF.

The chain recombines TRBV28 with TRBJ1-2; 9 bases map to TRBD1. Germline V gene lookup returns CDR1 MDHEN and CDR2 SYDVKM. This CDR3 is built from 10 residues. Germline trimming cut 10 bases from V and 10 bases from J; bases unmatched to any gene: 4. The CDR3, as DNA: TGTGCCACACGACAGGGGGTCTACACCTTC. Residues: CATRQGVYTF.

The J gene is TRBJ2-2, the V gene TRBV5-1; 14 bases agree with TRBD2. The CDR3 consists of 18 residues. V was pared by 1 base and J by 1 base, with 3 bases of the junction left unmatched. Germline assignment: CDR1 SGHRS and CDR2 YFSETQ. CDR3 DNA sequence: TGCGCCAGCAGCTTGATGGGACTAGCGGGAGTGAACACCGGGGAGCTGTTTTTT. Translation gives CASSLMGLAGVNTGELFF.

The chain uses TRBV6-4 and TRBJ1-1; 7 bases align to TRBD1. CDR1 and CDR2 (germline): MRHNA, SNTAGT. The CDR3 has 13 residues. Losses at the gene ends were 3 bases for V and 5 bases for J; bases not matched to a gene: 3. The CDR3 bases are TGTGCCAGCAGTGAGGACAGGAGGACTGAAGCTTTCTTT. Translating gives CASSEDRRTEAFF.

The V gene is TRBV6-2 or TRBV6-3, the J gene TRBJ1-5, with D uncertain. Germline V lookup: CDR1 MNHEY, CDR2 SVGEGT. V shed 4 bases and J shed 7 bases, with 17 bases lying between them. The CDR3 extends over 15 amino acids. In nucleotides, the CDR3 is TGTGCCAGCAGTTTAGGGTTGAGGGTTGGGCAGCCCCAGCATTTT. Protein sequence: CASSLGLRVGQPQHF.

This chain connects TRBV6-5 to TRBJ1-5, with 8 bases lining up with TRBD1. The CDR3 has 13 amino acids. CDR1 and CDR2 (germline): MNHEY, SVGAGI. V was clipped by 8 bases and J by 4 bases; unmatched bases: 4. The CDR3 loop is CASRTGPNQPQHF. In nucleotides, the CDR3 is TGTGCCAGCCGGACAGGGCCTAATCAGCCCCAGCATTTT.

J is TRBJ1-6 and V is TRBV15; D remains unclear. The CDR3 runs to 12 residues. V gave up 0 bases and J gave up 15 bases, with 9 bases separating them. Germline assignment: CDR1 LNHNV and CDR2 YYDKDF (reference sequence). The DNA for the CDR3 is TGTGCCACCAGCAGAGATGGGCCCCTCCTCCACTTT. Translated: CATSRDGPLLHF.

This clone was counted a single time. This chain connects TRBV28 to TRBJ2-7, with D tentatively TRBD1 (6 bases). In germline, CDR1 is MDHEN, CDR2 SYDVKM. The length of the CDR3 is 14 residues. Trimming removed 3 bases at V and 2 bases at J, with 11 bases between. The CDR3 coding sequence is TGTGCCAGCAGTTTCGGGACACTGACCTACGAGCAGTACTTC. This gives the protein CASSFGTLTYEQYF.

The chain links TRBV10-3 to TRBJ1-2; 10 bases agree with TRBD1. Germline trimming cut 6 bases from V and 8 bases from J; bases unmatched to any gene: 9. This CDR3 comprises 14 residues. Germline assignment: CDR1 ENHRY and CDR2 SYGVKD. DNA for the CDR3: TGTGCCATCAGGGTGGACAGGGGGGATCGAGGCTACACCTTC. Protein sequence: CAIRVDRGDRGYTF.

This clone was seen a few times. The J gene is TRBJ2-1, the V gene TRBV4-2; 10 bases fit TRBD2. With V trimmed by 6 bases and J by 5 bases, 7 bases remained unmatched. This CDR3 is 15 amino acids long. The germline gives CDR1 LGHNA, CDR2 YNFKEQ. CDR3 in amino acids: CASRPGLADNNEQFF. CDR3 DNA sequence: TGTGCCAGCAGACCAGGACTAGCGGATAACAATGAGCAGTTCTTC.

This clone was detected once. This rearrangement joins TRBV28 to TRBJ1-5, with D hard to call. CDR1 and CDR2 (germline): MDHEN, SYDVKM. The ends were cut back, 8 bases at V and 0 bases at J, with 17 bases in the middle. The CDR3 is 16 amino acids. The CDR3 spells CASCSARTNSNQPQHF. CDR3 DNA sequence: TGTGCCAGCTGCTCAGCACGGACTAATAGCAATCAGCCCCAGCATTTT.

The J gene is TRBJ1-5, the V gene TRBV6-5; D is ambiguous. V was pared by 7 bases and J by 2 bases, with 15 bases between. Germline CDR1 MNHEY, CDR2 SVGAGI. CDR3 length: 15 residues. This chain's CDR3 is CASNRGGVGNQPQHF. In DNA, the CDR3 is TGTGCCAGCAATCGTGGAGGAGTCGGCAATCAGCCCCAGCATTTT.

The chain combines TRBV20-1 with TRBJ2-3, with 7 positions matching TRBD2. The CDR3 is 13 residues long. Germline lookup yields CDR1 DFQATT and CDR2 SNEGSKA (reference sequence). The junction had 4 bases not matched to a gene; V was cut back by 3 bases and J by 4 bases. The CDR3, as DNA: TGCAGTGCTAGTCGGGGGGACCCAGATACGCAGTATTTT. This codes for CSASRGDPDTQYF.

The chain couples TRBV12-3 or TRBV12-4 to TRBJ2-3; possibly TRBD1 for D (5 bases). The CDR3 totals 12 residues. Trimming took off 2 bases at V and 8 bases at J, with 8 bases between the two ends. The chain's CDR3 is CASSLQGSTQYF. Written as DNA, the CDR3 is TGTGCCAGCAGTTTACAGGGTAGTACGCAGTATTTT.

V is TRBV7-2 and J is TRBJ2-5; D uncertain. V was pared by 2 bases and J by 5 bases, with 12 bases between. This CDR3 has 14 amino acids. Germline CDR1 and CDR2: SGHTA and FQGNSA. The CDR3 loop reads CASSLSMGRETQYF. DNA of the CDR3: TGTGCCAGCAGCTTAAGCATGGGCCGGGAGACCCAGTACTTC.

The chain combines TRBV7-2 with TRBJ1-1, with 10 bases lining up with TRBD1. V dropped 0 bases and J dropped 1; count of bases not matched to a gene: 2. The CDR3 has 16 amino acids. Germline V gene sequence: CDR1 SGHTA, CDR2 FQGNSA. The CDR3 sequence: CASSLAGQGTNTEAFF. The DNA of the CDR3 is TGTGCCAGCAGCTTAGCGGGACAGGGGACGAACACTGAAGCTTTCTTT.

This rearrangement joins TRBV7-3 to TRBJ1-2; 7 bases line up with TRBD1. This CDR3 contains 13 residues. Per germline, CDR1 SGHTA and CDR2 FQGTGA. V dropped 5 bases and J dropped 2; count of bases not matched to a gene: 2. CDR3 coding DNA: TGTGCCAGCAGCCCACAGGGGAACTATGGCTACACCTTC. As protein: CASSPQGNYGYTF.

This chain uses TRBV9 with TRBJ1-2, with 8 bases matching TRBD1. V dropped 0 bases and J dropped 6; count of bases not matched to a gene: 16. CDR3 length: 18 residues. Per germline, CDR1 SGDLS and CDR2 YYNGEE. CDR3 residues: CASSVGRVDSTGVDGYTF. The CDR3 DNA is TGTGCCAGCAGCGTAGGTAGGGTCGACTCGACAGGGGTGGATGGCTACACCTTC.

The CDR3 DNA sequence: TGCGCCAGCAGTTTGACAAGTATGAACACTGAAGCTTTCTTT. It codes for CASSLTSMNTEAFF. The genes are TRBV4-1 and TRBJ1-1; D uncertain. The CDR3 has 14 residues. In germline, CDR1 is MGHRA, CDR2 YSYEKL. Trimming removed 6 bases from V and 0 bases from J, with 11 bases in between.

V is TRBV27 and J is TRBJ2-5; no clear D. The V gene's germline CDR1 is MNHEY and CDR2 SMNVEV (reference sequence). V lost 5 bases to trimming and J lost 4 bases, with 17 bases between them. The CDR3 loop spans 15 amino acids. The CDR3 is CASSPSLVAGETQYF. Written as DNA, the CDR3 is TGTGCCAGCAGTCCGTCCCTCGTAGCTGGAGAGACCCAGTACTTC.

This CDR3 reads CASRTPGTTYNEQFF. CDR3 DNA: TGCGCCAGCCGTACCCCCGGGACTACCTACAATGAGCAGTTCTTC. This sequence joins TRBV10-2 and TRBJ2-1; TRBD2 matches 7 bases. Germline assignment: CDR1 WSHSY and CDR2 SAAADI. CDR3 length: 15 residues. After removal of 8 bases from V and 2 bases from J, the junction contained 9 bases not matched to a gene.

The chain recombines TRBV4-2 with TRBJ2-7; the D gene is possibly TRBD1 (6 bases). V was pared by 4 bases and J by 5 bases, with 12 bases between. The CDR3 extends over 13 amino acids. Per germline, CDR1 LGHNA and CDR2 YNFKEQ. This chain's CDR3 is CASSPGTINEQYF. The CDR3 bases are TGTGCCAGCAGCCCTGGGACAATAAACGAGCAGTACTTC.

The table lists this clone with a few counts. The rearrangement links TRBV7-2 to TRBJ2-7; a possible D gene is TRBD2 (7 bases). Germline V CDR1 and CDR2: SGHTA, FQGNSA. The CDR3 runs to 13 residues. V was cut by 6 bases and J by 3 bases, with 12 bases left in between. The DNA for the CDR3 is TGTGCCAGCAGTCATAGGGGGGGCTACGAGCAGTACTTC. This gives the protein CASSHRGGYEQYF. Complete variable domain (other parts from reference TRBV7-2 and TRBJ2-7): GAGVSQSPSNKVTEKGKDVELRCDPISGHTALYWYRQSLGQGLEFLIYFQGNSAPDKSGLPSDRFSAERTGGSVSTLTIQRTQQEDSAVYLCASSHRGGYEQYFGPGTRLTVT.